The TCR beta chain under discussion was sequenced for a study of T cells in women clearing cervical HPV infection. Study at large: Women with histologically confirmed HPV16-related CIN3 or worse, 2 with invasive cancer, served as cases.

The data were produced by immunoSEQ multiplex PCR, yet TCRdb's version contains in-frame clones alone and is incomplete. The sample's table shows tens of thousands of clones. As concerns this clone: One end of the junction does not line up with germline, which may come from a read error. Read sequence stops 3 residues before the CDR3 end, and the germline J gene provides the missing end.

Germline V CDR1 and CDR2: KGHSH, LQKENI. The CDR3 sequence is 12 residues long. Sequenced: blood buffy coat. The source is a woman aged 18 to 75 with a cervical HPV16 infection that either progressed to CIN3+ or cleared (not recorded which). This rearrangement joins TRBV18 to TRBJ2-3; D is undetermined. Incomplete CDR3 DNA: TGTGCCAGCTCACCAGCGGCAGAGACG. It specifies CASSPAAET. The whole CDR3 is CASSPAAETQYF.